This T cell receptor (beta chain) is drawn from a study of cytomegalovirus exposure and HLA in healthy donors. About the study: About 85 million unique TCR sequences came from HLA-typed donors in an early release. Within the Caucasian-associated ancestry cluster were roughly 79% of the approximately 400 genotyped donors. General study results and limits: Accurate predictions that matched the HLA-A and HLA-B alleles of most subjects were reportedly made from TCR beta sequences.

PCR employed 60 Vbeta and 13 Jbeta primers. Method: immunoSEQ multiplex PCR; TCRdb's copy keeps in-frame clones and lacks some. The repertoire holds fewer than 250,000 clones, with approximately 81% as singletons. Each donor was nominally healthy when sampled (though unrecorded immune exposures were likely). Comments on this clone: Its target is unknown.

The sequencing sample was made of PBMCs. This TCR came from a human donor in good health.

The CDR3 loop is CASSLLERTDEAFF. CDR3 DNA sequence: TGCGCCAGCAGCTTACTAGAGAGGACAGATGAAGCTTTCTTT. The chain carries TRBV5-1 and TRBJ1-1; perhaps TRBD1 as D (6 bases). V lost 2 bases and J 7 bases, leaving 15 bases between the germline ends. CDR1 and CDR2 (germline): SGHRS, YFSETQ. CDR3 size: 14 residues.